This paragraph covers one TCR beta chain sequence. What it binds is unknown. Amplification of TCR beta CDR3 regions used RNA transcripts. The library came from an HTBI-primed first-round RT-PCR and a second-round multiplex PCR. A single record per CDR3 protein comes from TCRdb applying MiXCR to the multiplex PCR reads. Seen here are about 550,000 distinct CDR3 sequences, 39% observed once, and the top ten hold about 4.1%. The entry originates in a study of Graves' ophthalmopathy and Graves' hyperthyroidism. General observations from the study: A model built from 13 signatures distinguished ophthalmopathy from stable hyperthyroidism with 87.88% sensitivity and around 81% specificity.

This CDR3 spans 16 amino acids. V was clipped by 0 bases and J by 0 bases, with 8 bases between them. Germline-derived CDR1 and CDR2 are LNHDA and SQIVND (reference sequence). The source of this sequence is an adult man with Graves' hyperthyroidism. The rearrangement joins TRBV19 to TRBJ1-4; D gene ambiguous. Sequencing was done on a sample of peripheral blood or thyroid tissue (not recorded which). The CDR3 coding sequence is TGTGCCAGTAGTATAGACGCGGCAGCAACTAATGAAAAACTGTTTTTT. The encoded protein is CASSIDAAATNEKLFF.